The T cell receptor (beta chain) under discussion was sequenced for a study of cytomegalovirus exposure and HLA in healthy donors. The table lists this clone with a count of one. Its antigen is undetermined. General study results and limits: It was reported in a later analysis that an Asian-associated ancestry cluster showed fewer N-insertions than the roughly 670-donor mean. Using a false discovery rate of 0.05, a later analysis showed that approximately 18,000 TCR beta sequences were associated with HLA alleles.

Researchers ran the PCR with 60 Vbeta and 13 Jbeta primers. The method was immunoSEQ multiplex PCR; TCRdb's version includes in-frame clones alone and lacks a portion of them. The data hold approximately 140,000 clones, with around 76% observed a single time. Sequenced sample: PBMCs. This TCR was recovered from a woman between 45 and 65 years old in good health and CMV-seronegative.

CDR3 region: CASDAGQKLFF. The CDR3 nucleotides read TGTGCCAGCGATGCTGGGCAAAAACTGTTTTTT. The chain carries TRBV28 and TRBJ1-4; D is uncertain. The CDR3 runs to 11 residues. V was pared by 8 bases and J by 9 bases, with 10 bases between. Germline loops: CDR1 MDHEN, CDR2 SYDVKM.